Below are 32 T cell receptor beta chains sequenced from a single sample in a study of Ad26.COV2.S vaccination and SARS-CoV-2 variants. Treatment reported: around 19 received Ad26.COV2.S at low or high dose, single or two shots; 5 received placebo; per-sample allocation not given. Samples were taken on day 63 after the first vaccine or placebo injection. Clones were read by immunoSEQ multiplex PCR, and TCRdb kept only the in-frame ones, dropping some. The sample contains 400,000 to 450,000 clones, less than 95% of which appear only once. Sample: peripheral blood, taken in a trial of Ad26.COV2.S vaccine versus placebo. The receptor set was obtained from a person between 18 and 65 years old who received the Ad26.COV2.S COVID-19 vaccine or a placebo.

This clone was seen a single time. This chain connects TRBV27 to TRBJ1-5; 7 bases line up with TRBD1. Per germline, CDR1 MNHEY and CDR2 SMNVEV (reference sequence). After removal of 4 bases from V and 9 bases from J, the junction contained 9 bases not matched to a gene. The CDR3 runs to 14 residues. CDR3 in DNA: TGTGCCAGCAGTTGGACAGGCCAGGATCCGCCCCAGCATTTT. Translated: CASSWTGQDPPQHF.

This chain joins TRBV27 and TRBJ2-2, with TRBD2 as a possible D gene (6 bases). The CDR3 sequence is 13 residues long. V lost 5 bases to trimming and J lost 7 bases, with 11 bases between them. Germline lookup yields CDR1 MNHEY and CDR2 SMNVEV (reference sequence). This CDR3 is CASSLLAYGELFF. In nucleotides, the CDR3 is TGTGCCAGCAGTCTTCTAGCGTACGGGGAGCTGTTTTTT.

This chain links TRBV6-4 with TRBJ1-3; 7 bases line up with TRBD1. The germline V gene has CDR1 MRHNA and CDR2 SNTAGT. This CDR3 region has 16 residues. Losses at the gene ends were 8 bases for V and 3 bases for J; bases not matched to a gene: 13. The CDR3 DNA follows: TGTGCCAGCTGGTGGGACAGAGAACTTTATGGAAACACCATATATTTT. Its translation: CASWWDRELYGNTIYF.

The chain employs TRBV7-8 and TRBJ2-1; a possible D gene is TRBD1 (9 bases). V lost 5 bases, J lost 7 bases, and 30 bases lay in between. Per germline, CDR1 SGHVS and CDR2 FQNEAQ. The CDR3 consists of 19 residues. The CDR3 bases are TGTGCCAGCAGCCACACCCGGACAGGGGCGACGGGAGGGTCGAATGAGCAGTTCTTC. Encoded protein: CASSHTRTGATGGSNEQFF.

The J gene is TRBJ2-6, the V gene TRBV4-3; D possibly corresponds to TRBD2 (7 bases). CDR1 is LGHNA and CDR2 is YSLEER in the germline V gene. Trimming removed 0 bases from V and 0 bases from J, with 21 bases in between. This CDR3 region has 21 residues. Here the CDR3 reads CASSQDWGGGGASSGANVLTF. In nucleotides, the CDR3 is TGCGCCAGCAGCCAAGACTGGGGCGGTGGGGGGGCCAGCTCTGGGGCCAACGTCCTGACTTTC.

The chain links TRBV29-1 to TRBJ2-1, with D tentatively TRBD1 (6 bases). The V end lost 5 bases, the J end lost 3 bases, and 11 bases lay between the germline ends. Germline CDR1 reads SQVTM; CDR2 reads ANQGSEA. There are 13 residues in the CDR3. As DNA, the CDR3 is TGCAGCGTTTTCCGGGACAACTACAATGAGCAGTTCTTC. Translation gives CSVFRDNYNEQFF.

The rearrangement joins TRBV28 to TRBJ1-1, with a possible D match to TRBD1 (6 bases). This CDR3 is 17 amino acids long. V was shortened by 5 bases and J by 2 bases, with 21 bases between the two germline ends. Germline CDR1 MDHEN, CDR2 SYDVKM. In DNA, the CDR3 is TGTGCCAGCAGTCCGCGGAACAGGGTTACTTCAAACACTGAAGCTTTCTTT. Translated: CASSPRNRVTSNTEAFF. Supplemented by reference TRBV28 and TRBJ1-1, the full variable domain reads DVKVTQSSRYLVKRTGEKVFLECVQDMDHENMFWYRQDPGLGLRLIYFSYDVKMKEKGDIPEGYSVSREKKERFSLILESASTNQTSMYLCASSPRNRVTSNTEAFFGQGTRLTVV.

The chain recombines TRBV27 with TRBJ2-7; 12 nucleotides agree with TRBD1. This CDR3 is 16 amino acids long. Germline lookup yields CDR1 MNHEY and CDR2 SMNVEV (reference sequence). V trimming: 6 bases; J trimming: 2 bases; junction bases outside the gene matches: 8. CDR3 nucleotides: TGTGCCAGCAGAGGGACAGGGGGCGCGGATCCCTACGAGCAGTACTTC. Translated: CASRGTGGADPYEQYF.

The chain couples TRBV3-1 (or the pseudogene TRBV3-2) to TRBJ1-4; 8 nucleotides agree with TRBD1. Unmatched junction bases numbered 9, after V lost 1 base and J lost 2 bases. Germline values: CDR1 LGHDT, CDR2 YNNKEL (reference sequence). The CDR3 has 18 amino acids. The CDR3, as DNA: TGTGCCAGCAGCCAAGTACAGGGGGGCGGTAGGACTAATGAAAAACTGTTTTTT. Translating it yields CASSQVQGGGRTNEKLFF.

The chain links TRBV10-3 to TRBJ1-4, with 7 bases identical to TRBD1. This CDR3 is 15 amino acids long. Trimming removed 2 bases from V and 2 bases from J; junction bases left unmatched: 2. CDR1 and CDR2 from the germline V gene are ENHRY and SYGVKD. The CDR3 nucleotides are TGTGCCATCAGTGAGACAGGGGACACTAATGAAAAACTGTTTTTT. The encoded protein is CAISETGDTNEKLFF.

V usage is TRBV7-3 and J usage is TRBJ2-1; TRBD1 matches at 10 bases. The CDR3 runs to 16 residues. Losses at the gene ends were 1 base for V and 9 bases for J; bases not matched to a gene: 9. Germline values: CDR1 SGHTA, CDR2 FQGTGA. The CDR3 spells CASSLIPPTGGSEQFF. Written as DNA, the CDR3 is TGTGCCAGCAGCTTAATACCGCCGACAGGGGGCAGTGAGCAGTTCTTC.

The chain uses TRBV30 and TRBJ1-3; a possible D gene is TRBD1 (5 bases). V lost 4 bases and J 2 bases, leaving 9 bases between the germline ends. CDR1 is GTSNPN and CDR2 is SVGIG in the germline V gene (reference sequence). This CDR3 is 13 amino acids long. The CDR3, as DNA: TGTGCCTGGAATGGACAAACTGGAAACACCATATATTTT. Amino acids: CAWNGQTGNTIYF.

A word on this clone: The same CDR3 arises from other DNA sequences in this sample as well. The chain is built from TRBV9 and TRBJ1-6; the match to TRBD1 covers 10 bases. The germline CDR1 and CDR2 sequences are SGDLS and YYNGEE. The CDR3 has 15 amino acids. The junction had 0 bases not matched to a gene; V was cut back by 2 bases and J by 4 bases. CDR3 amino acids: CASSVGQGYNSPLHF. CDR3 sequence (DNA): TGTGCCAGCAGCGTGGGACAGGGGTATAATTCACCCCTCCACTTT.

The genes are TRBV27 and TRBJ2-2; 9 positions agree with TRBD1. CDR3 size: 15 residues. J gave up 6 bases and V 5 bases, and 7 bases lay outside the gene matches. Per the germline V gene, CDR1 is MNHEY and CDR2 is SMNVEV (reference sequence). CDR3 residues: CASSLGQGRAGELFF. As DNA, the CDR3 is TGTGCCAGCAGTCTCGGACAGGGGCGTGCCGGGGAGCTGTTTTTT.

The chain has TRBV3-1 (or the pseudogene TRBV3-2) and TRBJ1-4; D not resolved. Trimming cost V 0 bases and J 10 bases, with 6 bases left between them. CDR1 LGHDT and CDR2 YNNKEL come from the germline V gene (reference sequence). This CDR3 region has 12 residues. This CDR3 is CASSQERGKLFF. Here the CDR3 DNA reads TGTGCCAGCAGCCAAGAACGGGGAAAACTGTTTTTT.

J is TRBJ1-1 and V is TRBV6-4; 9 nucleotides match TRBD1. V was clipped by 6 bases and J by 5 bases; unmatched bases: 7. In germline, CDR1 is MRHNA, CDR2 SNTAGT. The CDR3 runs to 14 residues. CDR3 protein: CASRPGQGSTEAFF. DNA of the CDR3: TGTGCCAGCAGACCGGGACAGGGATCGACTGAAGCTTTCTTT.

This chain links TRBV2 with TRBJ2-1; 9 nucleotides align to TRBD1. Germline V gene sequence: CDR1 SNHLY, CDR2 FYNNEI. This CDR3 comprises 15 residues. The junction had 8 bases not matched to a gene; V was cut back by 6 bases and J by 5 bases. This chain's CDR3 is CASRDDRGRNNEQFF. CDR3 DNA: TGTGCCAGCAGGGACGACAGGGGGAGGAACAATGAGCAGTTCTTC.

The CDR3 DNA reads as TGTGCCAGCAGTCCCGACTATAACAATGAGCAGTTCTTC. Protein: CASSPDYNNEQFF. This rearrangement joins TRBV28 to TRBJ2-1, with a weak D call TRBD2 (5 bases). The V end was cut by 5 bases, the J end by 5 bases, with 10 bases between. The CDR3 extends over 13 amino acids. Germline CDR1 MDHEN, CDR2 SYDVKM.

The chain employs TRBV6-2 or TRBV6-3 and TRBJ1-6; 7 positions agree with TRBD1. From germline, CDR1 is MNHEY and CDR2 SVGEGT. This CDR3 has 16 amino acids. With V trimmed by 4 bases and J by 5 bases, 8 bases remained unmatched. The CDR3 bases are TGTGCCAGCAGTTTCCCCGGGACAGCACATAATTCACCCCTCCACTTT. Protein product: CASSFPGTAHNSPLHF.

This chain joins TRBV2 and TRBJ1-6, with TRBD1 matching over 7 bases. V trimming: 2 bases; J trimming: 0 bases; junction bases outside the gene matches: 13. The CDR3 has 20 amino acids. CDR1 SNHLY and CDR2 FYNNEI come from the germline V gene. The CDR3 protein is CASSETPPRQGSSYNSPLHF. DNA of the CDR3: TGTGCCAGCAGTGAAACCCCACCTCGACAGGGAAGCTCCTATAATTCACCCCTCCACTTT.

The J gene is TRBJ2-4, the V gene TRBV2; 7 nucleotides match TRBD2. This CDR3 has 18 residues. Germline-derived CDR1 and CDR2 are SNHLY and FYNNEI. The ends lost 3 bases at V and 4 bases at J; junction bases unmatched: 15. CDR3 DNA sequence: TGTGCCAGCAGTGACTTTAGCCCGTGGGAGGGCCAGAAAAACATTCAGTACTTC. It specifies CASSDFSPWEGQKNIQYF.

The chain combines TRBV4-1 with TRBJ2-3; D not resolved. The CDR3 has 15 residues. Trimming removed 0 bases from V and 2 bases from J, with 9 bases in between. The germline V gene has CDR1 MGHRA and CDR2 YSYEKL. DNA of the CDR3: TGCGCCAGCAGCCAAGATATCGCCGTCACAGATACGCAGTATTTT. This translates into CASSQDIAVTDTQYF.

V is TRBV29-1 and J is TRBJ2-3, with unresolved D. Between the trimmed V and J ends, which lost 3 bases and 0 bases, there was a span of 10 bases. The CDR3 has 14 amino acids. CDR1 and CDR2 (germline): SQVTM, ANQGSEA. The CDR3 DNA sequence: TGCAGCGTTGACGGTATGGGCAGCACAGATACGCAGTATTTT. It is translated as CSVDGMGSTDTQYF.

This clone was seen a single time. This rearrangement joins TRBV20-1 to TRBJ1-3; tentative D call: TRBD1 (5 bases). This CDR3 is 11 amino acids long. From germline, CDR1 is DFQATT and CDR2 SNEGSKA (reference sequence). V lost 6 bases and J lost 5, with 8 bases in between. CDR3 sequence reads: CSAGGRNTIYF. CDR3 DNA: TGCAGTGCCGGGGGGAGAAACACCATATATTTT.

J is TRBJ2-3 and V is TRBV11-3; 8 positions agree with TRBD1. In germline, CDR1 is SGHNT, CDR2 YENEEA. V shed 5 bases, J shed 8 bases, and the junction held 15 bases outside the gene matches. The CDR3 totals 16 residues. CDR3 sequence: CASSQKGDRWWGTQYF. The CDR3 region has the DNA TGTGCCAGCAGCCAGAAAGGGGACAGGTGGTGGGGTACGCAGTATTTT.

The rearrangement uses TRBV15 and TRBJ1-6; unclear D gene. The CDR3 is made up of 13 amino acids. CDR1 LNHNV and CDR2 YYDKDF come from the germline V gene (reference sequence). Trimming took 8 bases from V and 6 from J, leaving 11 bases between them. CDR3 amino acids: CATGVSGNSPLHF. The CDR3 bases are TGTGCCACCGGGGTGTCTGGTAATTCACCCCTCCACTTT.

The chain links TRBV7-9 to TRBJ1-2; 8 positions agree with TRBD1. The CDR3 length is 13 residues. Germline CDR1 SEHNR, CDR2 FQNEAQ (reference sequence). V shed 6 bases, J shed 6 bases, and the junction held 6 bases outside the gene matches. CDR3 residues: CASSPQGANGYTF. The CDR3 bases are TGTGCCAGCAGTCCTCAGGGGGCCAATGGCTACACCTTC. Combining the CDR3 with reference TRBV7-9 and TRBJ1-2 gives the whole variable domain DTGVSQNPRHKITKRGQNVTFRCDPISEHNRLYWYRQTLGQGPEFLTYFQNEAQLEKSRLLSDRFSAERPKGSFSTLEIQRTEQGDSAMYLCASSPQGANGYTFGSGTRLTVV.

The CDR3 protein is CSAEGQHEQYF. Here the CDR3 DNA reads TGCAGTGCTGAGGGGCAGCACGAGCAGTACTTC. V usage is TRBV20-1 and J usage is TRBJ2-7; either TRBD1 or TRBD2 may fit D (5 bases each). V was clipped by 5 bases and J by 5 bases, with 10 bases between them. The CDR3 length is 11 residues. CDR1 DFQATT and CDR2 SNEGSKA come from the germline V gene (reference sequence).

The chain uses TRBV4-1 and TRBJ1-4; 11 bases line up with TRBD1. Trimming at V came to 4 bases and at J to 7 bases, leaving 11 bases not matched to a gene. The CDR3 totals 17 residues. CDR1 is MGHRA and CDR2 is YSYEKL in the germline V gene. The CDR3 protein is CASSPKGQGVIFEKLFF. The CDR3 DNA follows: TGCGCCAGCAGCCCGAAGGGACAGGGGGTAATTTTTGAAAAACTGTTTTTT.

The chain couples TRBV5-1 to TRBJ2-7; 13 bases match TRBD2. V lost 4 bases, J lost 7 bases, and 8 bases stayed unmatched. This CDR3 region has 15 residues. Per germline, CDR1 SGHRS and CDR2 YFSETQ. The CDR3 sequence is CASSTGLAGVGEQYF. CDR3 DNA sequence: TGCGCCAGCAGCACTGGACTAGCGGGAGTGGGGGAGCAGTACTTC.

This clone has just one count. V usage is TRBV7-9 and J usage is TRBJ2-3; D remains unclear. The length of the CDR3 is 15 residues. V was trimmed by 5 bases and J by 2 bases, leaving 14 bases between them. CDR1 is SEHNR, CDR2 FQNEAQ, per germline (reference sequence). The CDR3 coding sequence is TGTGCCAGCAGCCCGCCGGGCACGACCACAGATACGCAGTATTTT. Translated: CASSPPGTTTDTQYF.

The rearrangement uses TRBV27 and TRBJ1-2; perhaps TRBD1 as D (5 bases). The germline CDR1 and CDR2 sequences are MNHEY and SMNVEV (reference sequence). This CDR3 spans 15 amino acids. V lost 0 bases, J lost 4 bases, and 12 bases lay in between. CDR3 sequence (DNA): TGTGCCAGCAGTTTATCGGGGGAGGGCAGCTATGGCTACACCTTC. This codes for CASSLSGEGSYGYTF.